These T cell receptor beta chains were read from a single sample in a study of response to subunit inactivated influenza vaccine. Using its own MiXCR run on the RT-PCR reads, TCRdb lists one record per CDR3 protein. The top ten hold approximately 6.5% of the sample, which has about 700,000 distinct CDR3 sequences, about 15% seen once. The sequencing used PBMCs from blood, collected roughly 2 weeks before vaccination. These receptor sequences come from a man aged 45-65 years who received an inactivated influenza vaccine. The CDR3 runs from the conserved cysteine through the conserved F or W. The D gene is left open where the match is weak. Only part of the rows carry a size: once, few, many, or a class if the clone is expanded.

J gene: TRBJ2-5; clone size: NA; V gene: TRBV12-3/TRBV12-4; D gene: NA; CDR3 DNA: TGTGCCAGCAGCTCCGCCACTAGAGTTCATGAGACCCAGTACTTC; CDR3 protein: CASSSATRVHETQYF
J gene: TRBJ1-2; clone size: few; V gene: TRBV2; D gene: NA; CDR3 DNA: TGTGCCAGCAGTGAAGGCAGGGCTAACTATGGCTACACCTTC; CDR3 protein: CASSEGRANYGYTF
J gene: TRBJ2-3; clone size: NA; V gene: TRBV7-9; D gene: TRBD2; CDR3 DNA: TGTGCCAGCAGCTTACTAGCGGGGTTCACAGATACGCAGTATTTT; CDR3 protein: CASSLLAGFTDTQYF
J gene: TRBJ2-6; clone size: NA; V gene: TRBV28; D gene: TRBD1; CDR3 DNA: TGTGCCAGCAGGGGGACAGTCGAGAGGGGGGCCAACGTCCTGACTTTC; CDR3 protein: CASRGTVERGANVLTF
J gene: TRBJ2-7; clone size: many; V gene: TRBV7-6; D gene: TRBD1; CDR3 DNA: TGTGCCAGCAGCGTACAGGGGGCTTACGAGCAGTACTTC; CDR3 protein: CASSVQGAYEQYF
J gene: TRBJ2-2; clone size: NA; V gene: TRBV7-6; D gene: TRBD1; CDR3 DNA: TGTGCCAGCAGCTACCGGACAGGGGTGAACACCGGGGAGCTGTTTTTT; CDR3 protein: CASSYRTGVNTGELFF
J gene: TRBJ1-1; clone size: many; V gene: TRBV4-3; D gene: NA; CDR3 DNA: TGCGCCAGCAGCCAAAGTAGGGTCACTGAAGCTTTCTTT; CDR3 protein: CASSQSRVTEAFF
J gene: TRBJ2-2; clone size: NA; V gene: TRBV30; D gene: NA; CDR3 DNA: TGTGCCTGGCGTTGGGGCACCGGGGAGCTGTTTTTT; CDR3 protein: CAWRWGTGELFF
J gene: TRBJ2-1; clone size: few; V gene: TRBV3-1; D gene: NA; CDR3 DNA: TGTGCCGTTTCAGGAAACAATGAGCAGTTCTTC; CDR3 protein: CAVSGNNEQFF
J gene: TRBJ1-4; clone size: few; V gene: TRBV5-1; D gene: NA; CDR3 DNA: TGCGCCAGCAGCTTGGACTATCCGGAAAAACTGTTTTTT; CDR3 protein: CASSLDYPEKLFF
J gene: TRBJ1-2; clone size: few; V gene: TRBV4-2; D gene: TRBD1; CDR3 DNA: TGTGCCAGCAGCCAAGACCGAGGACAGGGAGACTATGGCTACACCTTC; CDR3 protein: CASSQDRGQGDYGYTF
J gene: TRBJ1-4; clone size: NA; V gene: TRBV12-3/TRBV12-4; D gene: TRBD1; CDR3 DNA: TGTGCCAGCAGTTTCTCGGGACAGGCTAATGAAAAACTGTTTTTT; CDR3 protein: CASSFSGQANEKLFF
J gene: TRBJ1-5; clone size: few; V gene: TRBV6-1; D gene: NA; CDR3 DNA: TGTGCCAGCAGTGCCCCACGAATAGGACAGACCACCTTAAGGGGTCAGCCCCAGCATTTT; CDR3 protein: CASSAPRIGQTTLRGQPQHF
J gene: TRBJ2-1; clone size: NA; V gene: TRBV29-1; D gene: NA; CDR3 DNA: TGCAGCGTTCACGGAGTCTACAATGAGCAGTTCTTC; CDR3 protein: CSVHGVYNEQFF
J gene: TRBJ2-2; clone size: NA; V gene: TRBV4-3; D gene: NA; CDR3 DNA: TGCGCCAGCAGCCAAGATGGGCAGGGCTACACCGGGGAGCTGTTTTTT; CDR3 protein: CASSQDGQGYTGELFF
J gene: TRBJ1-2; clone size: NA; V gene: TRBV4-3; D gene: NA; CDR3 DNA: TGCGCCAGCAGCCAAGAAGACGTCGGGTTTGGCTACACCTTC; CDR3 protein: CASSQEDVGFGYTF
J gene: TRBJ1-6; clone size: NA; V gene: TRBV4-1; D gene: NA; CDR3 DNA: TGCGCCAGCAGCCAAGTGGCGGGGTATAATTCACCCCTCCACTTT; CDR3 protein: CASSQVAGYNSPLHF
J gene: TRBJ2-1; clone size: many; V gene: TRBV10-3; D gene: NA; CDR3 DNA: TGTGCCATCAGTGAAGACTTTCCCTCCTACAATGAGCAGTTCTTC; CDR3 protein: CAISEDFPSYNEQFF
J gene: TRBJ2-1; clone size: few; V gene: TRBV28; D gene: NA; CDR3 DNA: TGTGCCAGCTACTCCGGGACTTATAATAAGGAGCAGTTCTTC; CDR3 protein: CASYSGTYNKEQFF
J gene: TRBJ2-7; clone size: few; V gene: TRBV28; D gene: TRBD1; CDR3 DNA: TGTGCCAGCAGGCCGGGACAGGGGAACTACGAGCAGTACTTC; CDR3 protein: CASRPGQGNYEQYF
J gene: TRBJ1-1; clone size: NA; V gene: TRBV10-3; D gene: NA; CDR3 DNA: TGTGCCATCAGTGATTTGACAGTTCAGAACACTGAAGCTTTCTTT; CDR3 protein: CAISDLTVQNTEAFF
J gene: TRBJ2-7; clone size: NA; V gene: TRBV12-3/TRBV12-4; D gene: NA; CDR3 DNA: TGTGCCAGCAGTTCTGTCTACTACGAGCAGTACTTC; CDR3 protein: CASSSVYYEQYF
J gene: TRBJ2-5; clone size: NA; V gene: TRBV2; D gene: NA; CDR3 DNA: TGTGCCAGCAGTGAAGGGGTCAGGCGGGAGACCCAGTACTTC; CDR3 protein: CASSEGVRRETQYF
J gene: TRBJ2-5; clone size: few; V gene: TRBV7-2; D gene: NA; CDR3 DNA: TGTGCCAGCAGCCACCACAGGGTGGGGGGCGAGACCCAGTACTTC; CDR3 protein: CASSHHRVGGETQYF
J gene: TRBJ2-2; clone size: NA; V gene: TRBV6-4; D gene: NA; CDR3 DNA: TGTGCCAGCAGTGACTCCGCAGGGGCTCACGGGGAGCTGTTTTTT; CDR3 protein: CASSDSAGAHGELFF
J gene: TRBJ2-1; clone size: few; V gene: TRBV4-2; D gene: NA; CDR3 DNA: TGTGCCAGCAGCCAAGTCTGGGGAGGTCAAAGCTCCTACAATGAGCAGTTCTTC; CDR3 protein: CASSQVWGGQSSYNEQFF
J gene: TRBJ1-5; clone size: NA; V gene: TRBV4-2; D gene: NA; CDR3 DNA: TGTGCCAGCAGCCAAGCCGGGCGAGAAGCTTATCAGCCCCAGCATTTT; CDR3 protein: CASSQAGREAYQPQHF
J gene: TRBJ1-2; clone size: many; V gene: TRBV7-9; D gene: NA; CDR3 DNA: TGTGCCAGCAGCCTAACAGAACAGCGAGTTAATGGCTACACCTTC; CDR3 protein: CASSLTEQRVNGYTF
J gene: TRBJ2-1; clone size: few; V gene: TRBV15; D gene: NA; CDR3 DNA: TGTGCCACCAGCACCAACCTCAATGAGCAGTTCTTC; CDR3 protein: CATSTNLNEQFF
J gene: TRBJ2-3; clone size: few; V gene: TRBV20-1; D gene: NA; CDR3 DNA: TGCAGTGCTAGAGGAGGATACTCTAGCACAGATACGCAGTATTTT; CDR3 protein: CSARGGYSSTDTQYF
J gene: TRBJ2-5; clone size: many; V gene: TRBV29-1; D gene: NA; CDR3 DNA: TGCAGCGTACGGACATATTCGGCGGAGACCCAGTACTTC; CDR3 protein: CSVRTYSAETQYF
J gene: TRBJ1-4; clone size: few; V gene: TRBV4-3; D gene: NA; CDR3 DNA: TGCGCCAGCAGCCAAGATGAAGCGTCGGGGGAAAAACTGTTTTTT; CDR3 protein: CASSQDEASGEKLFF
J gene: TRBJ2-1; clone size: few; V gene: TRBV4-1; D gene: TRBD2; CDR3 DNA: TGCGCCAGCAGCCAAGTCACTAGCGGGGGGGAACTGTACAATGAGCAGTTCTTC; CDR3 protein: CASSQVTSGGELYNEQFF
J gene: TRBJ2-5; clone size: few; V gene: TRBV12-3/TRBV12-4; D gene: NA; CDR3 DNA: TGTGCCAGCAGTCCCCTTAAGGGCCTTGAAGAGACCCAGTACTTC; CDR3 protein: CASSPLKGLEETQYF
J gene: TRBJ1-5; clone size: many; V gene: TRBV12-3/TRBV12-4; D gene: TRBD1; CDR3 DNA: TGTGCCAGCACCCTCACAGGGGGCGGTCAGCCCCAGCATTTT; CDR3 protein: CASTLTGGGQPQHF
J gene: TRBJ2-5; clone size: NA; V gene: TRBV20-1; D gene: NA; CDR3 DNA: TGCAGTGCCCCCGCGGGGGCAGGACCTCAAGAGACCCAGTACTTC; CDR3 protein: CSAPAGAGPQETQYF
J gene: TRBJ2-1; clone size: NA; V gene: TRBV7-9; D gene: TRBD2; CDR3 DNA: TGTGCCAGCAGCGATGGACTAGGCGTGGGTAATGAGCAGTTCTTC; CDR3 protein: CASSDGLGVGNEQFF
J gene: TRBJ2-1; clone size: many; V gene: TRBV3-1; D gene: NA; CDR3 DNA: TGTGCCAGCAGCCAAGATAGAATCGGGGCTCAGTTCTTC; CDR3 protein: CASSQDRIGAQFF
J gene: TRBJ2-1; clone size: NA; V gene: TRBV11-2; D gene: TRBD1; CDR3 DNA: TGTGCCAGCAGCTTAGGTGGACAGGGGCTTCAATATGAGCAGTTCTTC; CDR3 protein: CASSLGGQGLQYEQFF
J gene: TRBJ2-7; clone size: NA; V gene: TRBV19; D gene: NA; CDR3 DNA: TGTGCCAGTAGCCCCCGAGGGCAGTACGAGCAGTACTTC; CDR3 protein: CASSPRGQYEQYF
J gene: TRBJ2-4; clone size: many; V gene: TRBV28; D gene: NA; CDR3 DNA: TGTGCCAGCAGTCTCAGCGCGAAAAACATTCAGTACTTC; CDR3 protein: CASSLSAKNIQYF